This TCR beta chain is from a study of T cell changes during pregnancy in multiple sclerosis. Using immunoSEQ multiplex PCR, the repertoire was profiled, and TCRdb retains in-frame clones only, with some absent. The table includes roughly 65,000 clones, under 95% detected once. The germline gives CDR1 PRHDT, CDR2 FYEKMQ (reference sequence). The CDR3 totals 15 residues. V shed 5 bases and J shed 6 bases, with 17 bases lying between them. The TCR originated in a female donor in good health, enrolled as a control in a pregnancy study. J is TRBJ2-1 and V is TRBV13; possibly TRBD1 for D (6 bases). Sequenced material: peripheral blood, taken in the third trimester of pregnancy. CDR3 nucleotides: TGTGCCAGCAGCATACGATTAACAGGGTTCAATGAGCAGTTCTTC. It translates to CASSIRLTGFNEQFF.